This is a list of T cell receptor beta chains from one sample in a study of cytomegalovirus exposure and HLA in healthy donors. The assay was immunoSEQ multiplex PCR, and TCRdb's table has in-frame clones only and misses some. Its clone listing holds about 190,000 clones. Sample: PBMCs. The receptors shown here come from a young woman in good health and CMV-seropositive. CDR3s include the opening cysteine and the closing phenylalanine or tryptophan. The order of the fields is D gene, V gene, J gene, CDR3 protein, CDR3 DNA. A D gene is named only where the DNA matches it firmly.

NA	TRBV11-2	TRBJ2-6	CASSLRVTSGANVLTF	TGTGCCAGCAGCTTACGGGTCACCTCTGGGGCCAACGTCCTGACTTTC
NA	TRBV5-6	TRBJ2-7	CASSPRRLQGLEQYF	TGTGCCAGCAGTCCACGCCGGTTGCAGGGGCTCGAGCAGTACTTC
NA	TRBV5-6	TRBJ2-5	CASSLVEGWGETQYF	TGTGCCAGCAGCTTGGTAGAGGGTTGGGGAGAGACCCAGTACTTC
NA	TRBV19	TRBJ1-2	CASFLGRGGEIGYTF	TGTGCCAGTTTCCTTGGGCGGGGAGGGGAGATCGGCTACACCTTC
NA	TRBV7-2	TRBJ2-1	CASSPGRASNEQFF	TGTGCCAGCAGCCCCGGGAGAGCCAGTAATGAGCAGTTCTTC
NA	TRBV18	TRBJ1-5	CASSRGEDQPQHF	TGTGCCAGCTCTCGGGGGGAAGACCAGCCCCAGCATTTT
NA	TRBV18	TRBJ1-2	CASSLGDPKNYGYTF	TGTGCCAGCTCTCTCGGTGATCCGAAAAACTATGGCTACACCTTC
TRBD2	TRBV7-9	TRBJ2-5	CASSLRGEETQYF	TGTGCCAGCAGCCTACGGGGGGAAGAGACCCAGTACTTC
NA	TRBV6-5	TRBJ2-3	CASSYSSVTDTQYF	TGTGCCAGCAGTTACTCGTCAGTCACAGATACGCAGTATTTT
NA	TRBV11-2	TRBJ2-5	CASSLGHTQETQYF	TGTGCCAGCAGCTTAGGGCATACCCAAGAGACCCAGTACTTC
TRBD1	TRBV7-2	TRBJ1-3	CASSLHRGYSGNTIYF	TGTGCCAGCAGCTTACACAGGGGTTACTCTGGAAACACCATATATTTT
NA	TRBV5-1	TRBJ2-2	CASSRQTGSANTGELFF	TGCGCCAGCAGCCGTCAAACAGGGTCCGCGAACACCGGGGAGCTGTTTTTT
NA	TRBV5-1	TRBJ2-5	CASSFGQSQETQYF	TGCGCCAGCAGCTTTGGACAGTCTCAAGAGACCCAGTACTTC
TRBD2	TRBV19	TRBJ2-1	CASSSLLAAPYNEQFF	TGTGCCAGTAGCTCTCTTCTAGCGGCCCCCTACAATGAGCAGTTCTTC
NA	TRBV29-1	TRBJ2-7	CSVISPDYLYEQYF	TGCAGCGTTATTTCGCCGGACTACCTCTACGAGCAGTACTTC
TRBD1	TRBV18	TRBJ2-1	CASSPRGTGGISYNEQFF	TGTGCCAGCTCACCAAGGGGGACAGGCGGAATTTCCTACAATGAGCAGTTCTTC
NA	TRBV19	TRBJ1-4	CASIQNEKLFF	TGTGCCAGTATTCAGAATGAAAAACTGTTTTTT
TRBD2	TRBV6-1	TRBJ2-7	CASSERGLAGGSYEQYF	TGTGCCAGCAGTGAACGGGGACTAGCGGGGGGCTCCTACGAGCAGTACTTC
NA	TRBV5-6	TRBJ1-4	CASSKDGSNEKLFF	TGTGCCAGCAGCAAAGATGGCAGTAATGAAAAACTGTTTTTT
TRBD1	TRBV7-9	TRBJ1-3	CASSPQGTGNTIYF	TGTGCCAGCAGCCCACAGGGGACTGGAAACACCATATATTTT
TRBD1	TRBV7-2	TRBJ1-1	CASSLRQGTTEAFF	TGTGCCAGCAGCCTTAGACAGGGAACGACTGAAGCTTTCTTT
NA	TRBV30	TRBJ1-4	CAWSTGLNEKLFF	TGTGCCTGGAGTACAGGATTAAATGAAAAACTGTTTTTT
NA	TRBV19	TRBJ1-6	CASKRLDNTNSPLHF	TGTGCCAGCAAACGATTGGACAATACTAATTCACCCCTCCACTTT
NA	TRBV2	TRBJ2-1	CASPMKSSYNEQFF	TGTGCCAGCCCCATGAAGAGCTCCTACAATGAGCAGTTCTTC
TRBD2	TRBV28	TRBJ2-3	CASSSPIAGSTDTQYF	TGTGCCAGCAGTTCCCCGATAGCGGGAAGCACAGATACGCAGTATTTT